These T cell receptor beta chains were read from a single sample in a study of T cell changes during pregnancy in multiple sclerosis. Libraries were prepared by immunoSEQ multiplex PCR; TCRdb keeps only in-frame clonotypes and omits some of them. Here the sample spans about 38,000 clones, 75% to 95% being singletons. The sequencing used CD8+ T cells from peripheral blood mononuclear cells, collected after pregnancy. These receptor sequences come from a female donor with multiple sclerosis, enrolled in a pregnancy study. Both conserved end residues are part of each CDR3.

v_call	j_call	cdr3_aa
TRBV7-3	TRBJ2-2	CASSLLESPGQGITGELFF
TRBV19	TRBJ2-3	CASTAAGHRSTDTQYF
TRBV27	TRBJ2-1	CASSRGLAGGYDEQFF
TRBV2	TRBJ2-5	CASSEQLAQETQYF
TRBV7-2	TRBJ1-5	CASSLDRLQPQHF
TRBV7-3	TRBJ1-6	CASSLKVRGPNSPLHF
TRBV5-3	TRBJ2-7	CARSLSCGSITGTYEQYF
TRBV7-3	TRBJ1-2	CASSLGGDYGYTF
TRBV13	TRBJ2-7	CASSLGRTGYEQYF
TRBV9	TRBJ1-1	CASSAYSRDRGGEAFF
TRBV29-1	TRBJ1-2	CSVEDRDRAHYGYTF
TRBV10-3	TRBJ2-1	CAISEPGTSDPYNEQFF
TRBV7-6	TRBJ2-6	CASSRRGYSGANVLTF
TRBV27	TRBJ2-7	CASSFIGAGGLGEQYF
TRBV6-6	TRBJ1-1	CASSLSLYTEAFF
TRBV13	TRBJ2-5	CASSHRGNQETQYF
TRBV25-1	TRBJ1-2	CASSESPLRDGYTF
TRBV20-1	TRBJ2-1	CSAGLDNEQFF
TRBV10-3	TRBJ2-5	CATQPSGGQGQETQYF